This is a list of T cell receptor beta chains from one sample in a study of blood T cell repertoires in COVID-19. Assay: immunoSEQ multiplex PCR; the TCRdb copy retains only in-frame clones and omits some. The table has 400,000 to 450,000 clones, around 86% seen once. The sample was peripheral blood. These receptors originate from a woman aged 25 to 39 with active or convalescent COVID-19. CDR3s include the opening cysteine and the closing phenylalanine or tryptophan. D genes are given only for firm matches. A clone size is listed for some rows: how often the clone was seen (once, few, many), or a class if it is expanded.

TRBJ2-5 TRBD2 TRBV5-1 . TGCGCCAGCAGTTCTGGCGGGGGTCGCGGGGAGACCCAGTACTTC CASSSGGGRGETQYF
TRBJ2-3 . TRBV27 . TGTGCCAGCAGTCCCGGGCGGGGTCGCACAGATACGCAGTATTTT CASSPGRGRTDTQYF
TRBJ1-5 TRBD1 TRBV29-1 . TGCAGCGTTGAAGATCAAGTAGGGACAGGGGCTTTTCAGCCCCAGCATTTT CSVEDQVGTGAFQPQHF
TRBJ1-1 . TRBV2 . TGTGCCAGCAGTGCGGACAAGTCCGTCACCGGAGCTTTCTTT CASSADKSVTGAFF
TRBJ1-1 . TRBV5-1 . TGCGCCAGCAGGTCAGGGGAAGGAGGTGAAGCTTTCTTT CASRSGEGGEAFF
TRBJ2-2 TRBD2 TRBV5-1 . TGCGCCAGTTCTTCAGCGGGGGCACTCTCCACCGGGGAGCTGTTTTTT CASSSAGALSTGELFF
TRBJ2-3 . TRBV6-5 . TGTGCCAGCAGTTCCCGGCGGTCCAGTGTGGATACGCAGTATTTT CASSSRRSSVDTQYF
TRBJ1-2 . TRBV7-9 . TGTGCCAGCAGCTCAAGCGATTGGGAGCCATATGGCTACACCTTC CASSSSDWEPYGYTF
TRBJ1-5 . TRBV18 . TGTGCCAGCTCGGTTGGGGGGGCCAATCAGCCCCAGCATTTT CASSVGGANQPQHF
TRBJ1-5 . TRBV7-9 . TGTGCCAGCAGCTTCGGTAATCAGCCCCAGCATTTT CASSFGNQPQHF
TRBJ2-5 TRBD2 TRBV6-5 once TGTGCCAGCAGCCCACGGACTAGCTCAGAGACCCAGTACTTC CASSPRTSSETQYF
TRBJ1-2 . TRBV2 . TGTGCCACCGGGGGGATTACAGGTTATGCTAACTATGGCTACACCTTC CATGGITGYANYGYTF
TRBJ2-5 . TRBV6-5 . TGTGCCAGCAGCGGACTGGGCGGGCCACAAGAGACCCAGTACTTC CASSGLGGPQETQYF
TRBJ1-6 . TRBV3-1/TRBV3-2 . TGTGCCAGCAGCCAAGGGACTCTGAATAATTCACCCCTCCACTTT CASSQGTLNNSPLHF
TRBJ1-1 TRBD1 TRBV6-4 . TGTGCCAGCAGACAGGGGGCGAACACTGAAGCTTTCTTT CASRQGANTEAFF
TRBJ2-7 TRBD2 TRBV27 . TGTGCCAGCAGTAGAACGGGGGGCTACGAGCAGTACTTC CASSRTGGYEQYF
TRBJ1-1 . TRBV16 . TGTGCCAGCGGACTAGGACAGAGGAACACTGAAGCTTTCTTT CASGLGQRNTEAFF
TRBJ2-7 TRBD1 TRBV11-2 few TGTGCCAGCAGCTTAGGGACAGGGGAAACCTACGAGCAGTACTTC CASSLGTGETYEQYF
TRBJ1-3 . TRBV3-1/TRBV3-2 . TGTGCCAGCAGCGCACAGGGAAGCTCTGGAAACACCATATATTTT CASSAQGSSGNTIYF
TRBJ2-1 . TRBV13 once TGTGCCAGCAGCTTAGCCTACCAGGTTGATGAGCAGTTCTTC CASSLAYQVDEQFF
TRBJ1-1 TRBD1 TRBV2 . TGTGCCAGCGGGACAGGAGGCACTGAAGCTTTCTTT CASGTGGTEAFF
TRBJ2-5 . TRBV5-4 . TGTGCCACCGAAGACAGCTTCCAAGAGACCCAGTACTTC CATEDSFQETQYF